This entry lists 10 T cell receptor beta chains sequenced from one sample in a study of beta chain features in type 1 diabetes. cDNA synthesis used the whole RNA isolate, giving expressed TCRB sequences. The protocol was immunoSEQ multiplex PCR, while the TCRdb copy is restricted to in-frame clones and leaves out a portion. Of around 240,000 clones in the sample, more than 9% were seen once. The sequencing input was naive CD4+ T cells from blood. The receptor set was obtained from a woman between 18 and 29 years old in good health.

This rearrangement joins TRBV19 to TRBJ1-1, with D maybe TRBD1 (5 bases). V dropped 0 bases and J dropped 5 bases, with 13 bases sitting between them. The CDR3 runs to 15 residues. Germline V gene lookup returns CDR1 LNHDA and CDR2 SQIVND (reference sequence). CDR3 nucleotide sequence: TGTGCCAGTAGTATAGATCATACCCGGGGGACTGAAGCTTTCTTT. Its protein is CASSIDHTRGTEAFF.

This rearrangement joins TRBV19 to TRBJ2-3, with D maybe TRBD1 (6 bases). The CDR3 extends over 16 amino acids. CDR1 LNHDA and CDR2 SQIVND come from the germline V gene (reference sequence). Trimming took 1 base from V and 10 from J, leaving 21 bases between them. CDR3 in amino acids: CASSIGGTGSVAPQYF. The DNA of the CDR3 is TGTGCCAGTAGTATAGGCGGTACAGGGTCGGTGGCCCCGCAGTATTTT.

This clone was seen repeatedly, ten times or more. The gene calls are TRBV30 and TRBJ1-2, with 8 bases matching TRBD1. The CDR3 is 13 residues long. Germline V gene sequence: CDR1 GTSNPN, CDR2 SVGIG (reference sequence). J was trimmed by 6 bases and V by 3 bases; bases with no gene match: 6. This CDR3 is CAWRLDREHGYTF. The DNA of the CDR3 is TGTGCCTGGAGATTGGACAGGGAACATGGCTACACCTTC.

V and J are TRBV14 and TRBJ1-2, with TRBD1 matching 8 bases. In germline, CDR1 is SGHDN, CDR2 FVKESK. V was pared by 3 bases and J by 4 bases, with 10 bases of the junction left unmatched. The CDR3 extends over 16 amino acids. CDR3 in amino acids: CASSQSLPTGAYGYTF. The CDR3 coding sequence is TGTGCCAGCAGCCAGTCCCTGCCGACAGGGGCCTATGGCTACACCTTC.

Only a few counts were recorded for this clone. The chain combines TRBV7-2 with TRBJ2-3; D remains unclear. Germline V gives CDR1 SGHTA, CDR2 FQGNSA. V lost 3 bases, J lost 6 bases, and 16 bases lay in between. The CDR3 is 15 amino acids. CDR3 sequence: CASSFVGRSRDTQYF. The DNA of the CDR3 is TGTGCCAGCAGCTTCGTGGGCAGAAGCAGGGATACGCAGTATTTT.

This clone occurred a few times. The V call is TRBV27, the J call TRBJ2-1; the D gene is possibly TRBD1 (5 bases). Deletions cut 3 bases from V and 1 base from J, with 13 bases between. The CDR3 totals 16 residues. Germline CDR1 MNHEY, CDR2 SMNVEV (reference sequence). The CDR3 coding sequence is TGTGCCAGCAGTTTTTTCTCAGGGAATTCCTACAATGAGCAGTTCTTC. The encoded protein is CASSFFSGNSYNEQFF.

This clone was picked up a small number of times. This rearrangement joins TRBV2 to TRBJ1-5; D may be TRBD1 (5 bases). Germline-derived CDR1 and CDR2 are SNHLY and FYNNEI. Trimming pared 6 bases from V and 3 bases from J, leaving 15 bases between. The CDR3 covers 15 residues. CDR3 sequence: CASSGGTNLNQPQHF. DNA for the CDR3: TGTGCCAGCAGCGGGGGGACCAACCTCAATCAGCCCCAGCATTTT.

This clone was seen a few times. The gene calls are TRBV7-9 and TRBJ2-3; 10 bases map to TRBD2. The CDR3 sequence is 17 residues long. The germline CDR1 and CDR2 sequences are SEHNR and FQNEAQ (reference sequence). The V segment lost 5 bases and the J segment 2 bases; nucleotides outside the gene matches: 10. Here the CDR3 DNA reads TGTGCCAGCAGCACAGGTGGACTAGCGGAGTACACAGATACGCAGTATTTT. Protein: CASSTGGLAEYTDTQYF.

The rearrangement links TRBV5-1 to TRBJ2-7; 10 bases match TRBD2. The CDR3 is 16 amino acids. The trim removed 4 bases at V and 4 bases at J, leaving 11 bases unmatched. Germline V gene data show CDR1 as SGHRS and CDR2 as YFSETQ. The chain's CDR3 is CASSAGGPSGGYEQYF. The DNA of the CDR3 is TGCGCCAGCAGCGCAGGTGGGCCTAGCGGGGGTTACGAGCAGTACTTC. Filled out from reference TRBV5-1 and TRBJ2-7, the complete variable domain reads KAGVTQTPRYLIKTRGQQVTLSCSPISGHRSVSWYQQTPGQGLQFLFEYFSETQRNKGNFPGRFSGRQFSNSRSEMNVSTLELGDSALYLCASSAGGPSGGYEQYFGPGTRLTVT.

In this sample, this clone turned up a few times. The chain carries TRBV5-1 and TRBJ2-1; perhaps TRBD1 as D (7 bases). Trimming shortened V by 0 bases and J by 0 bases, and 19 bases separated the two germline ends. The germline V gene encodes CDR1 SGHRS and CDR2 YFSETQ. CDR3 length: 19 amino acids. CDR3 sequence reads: CASSLATGDSGPSYNEQFF. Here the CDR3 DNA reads TGCGCCAGCAGCTTGGCCACAGGGGATAGCGGACCCTCCTACAATGAGCAGTTCTTC.